This TCR beta chain was found in a study of control samples from healthy donors and cancer patients. Data came from immunoSEQ multiplex PCR; TCRdb stores just in-frame clones and leaves some out. The profile shows more than 20,000 clones, roughly four fifths of them singletons. There are 15 residues in the CDR3. V dropped 7 bases and J dropped 4; count of bases not matched to a gene: 7. In germline, CDR1 is SNHLY, CDR2 FYNNEI. V gene TRBV2 combines with J gene TRBJ2-1; 10 bases fit TRBD2. The sample comprised PBMCs. The sequence was obtained from a man aged 60-69 years with head and neck cancer. The CDR3 is CASKTLAGTYNEQFF. DNA for the CDR3: TGTGCCAGCAAAACACTAGCGGGGACGTACAATGAGCAGTTCTTC.